This T cell receptor beta chain was observed in a study of shared clonotypes between healthy human individuals. CDR1 is SGDLS, CDR2 YYNGEE, per germline. Trimming took off 4 bases at V and 1 base at J, with 9 bases between the two ends. CDR3 length: 14 amino acids. Turning to this clone: Antigen unknown.

Naive CD8 cells comprised CD45RO-negative, CCR7-positively selected cells, excluding terminally differentiated effector memory CD45RA+ cells. Overall study results and limits: In having few donors, the study represented limited genetic and exposure-history diversity. It was anticipated that sequencing depth would influence how many clonotypes donors shared. Across subsets, estimated richness was generally greater for naive than for memory populations.

In the source study's methods: With immunoSEQ giving junction-only sequences and no quality scores, filtering differed. The assay was immunoSEQ multiplex PCR, and TCRdb's table has in-frame clones only and misses some. The V and J calls and clone size were taken over from that table, and D and trimming were inferred from the DNA. The data show about 2.1 million clones, around 93% seen once. Sequences were obtained from naive CD8+ T cells from PBMCs. The V and J genes are TRBV9 and TRBJ1-5; tentative D call: TRBD1 (5 bases). This TCR came from a man between 18 and 35 years old in good health. Some clones in this sample may be carry-over from other donors' samples. This CDR3 reads CASSTNRSNQPQHF. In DNA form, the CDR3 reads TGTGCCAGCAGCACGAACAGGAGCAATCAGCCCCAGCATTTT. The full variable domain, in which reference TRBV9 and TRBJ1-5 provide the parts outside the CDR3, is DSGVTQTPKHLITATGQRVTLRCSPRSGDLSVYWYQQSLDQGLQFLIQYYNGEERAKGNILERFSAQQFPDLHSELNLSSLELGDSALYFCASSTNRSNQPQHFGDGTRLSIL.